This T cell receptor (beta chain) was captured in a study of cytomegalovirus exposure and HLA in healthy donors (dated by TCRdb to the late 2010s). Regarding the study in general: The 500 to 800 repertoires of the first cohort and the 120 validation repertoires were produced on the same platform, according to a later analysis. The aim of the study was to test whether cataloging public T cell receptors could identify signatures of past pathogen exposure. Besides the first cohort of approximately 670 subjects, a separate validation cohort made up of over 100 different subjects was used. High-throughput TCR immunosequencing, statistical association of individual TCRs with disease status, and machine learning were combined to predict cytomegalovirus infection status.

Receptors were amplified or captured by the immunoSEQ multiplex PCR assay. Regarding the original processing steps: To diagnose cytomegalovirus status from the catalog of TCR beta chain sequences, a statistical classification framework was built. In TCRdb, the immuneACCESS table is reduced to in-frame sequences with V and J assigned. These tables do not hold every clone; where another copy was compared, an unresolved V gene accounts for under half, and the others remain unexplained. D and trimming were read from the DNA, whereas the V and J calls and clone size are those reported in that table. For this sample the table gives roughly 350,000 clones, of which just over 85% were detected only once. Of the sample, 0.7% to 0.85% falls within the top ten clones. The donors belonged to the validation cohort of around 130 subjects, which was separate from the roughly 670-subject first cohort. Turning to this clone: This clone's antigen is unknown. No qualities accompany the bases; no much larger clone lies one base away.

The investigation overall reported the following: It was suggested by the authors that the approach could potentially be generalized to other disease states and immunological phenotypes. Of the cluster scores, about 94% were above 0 in a later analysis, which found that TCRs clustered in the first cohort also tended to co-occur in the approximately 110 validation repertoires. Across donors, most TCR sequences were observed very rarely, whereas some public TCRs were present in many individuals. The study listed approximately 150 TCR beta chains as associated with cytomegalovirus. The classifier was reported to diagnose cytomegalovirus status with high specificity and sensitivity in both the original cohort and the validation cohort. In vitro tests confirmed that a few of the cytomegalovirus-associated TCR beta chains recognize cytomegalovirus antigens. A later analysis had no HLA typing for the validation cohort, so co-occurrence there was scored across all 110 or so repertoires.

From the cysteine up to the phenylalanine, the CDR3 has a length of 13 residues. Only the CDR3 part of the read is kept: 39 bases, read in frame from the first base. For this chain, trimming is 6 bases at the V end and 5 bases at the J end, and the number of junction bases without a gene match is 6. The germline V gene encodes CDR1 KGHSH and CDR2 LQKENI. This sequence uses TRBV18 and TRBJ2-5; 7 bases in the middle match TRBD2. The TCR was taken from a woman aged 18-29 years in good health and CMV-seronegative. Sequences were obtained from PBMCs. This receptor carries the CDR3 CASSLGLEETQYF. The bases are TGTGCCAGCTCCCTCGGACTAGAGGAGACCCAGTACTTC.